The 8 T cell receptor beta chains below come from one sample, sequenced in a study of molecular identifiers for immune sequencing clone quantification (dated by TCRdb to 2016 to 2019). Libraries were made using PCR. The sample was run on a NextSeq 500. TCRdb reworked the public reads: Q25 trimming with fastp, MiXCR clone assembly, productive beta chains retained. Identical CDR3 proteins give one entry, which carries the most common genes and DNA. The sample yields some 580,000 distinct CDR3 sequences; approximately 24% were counted once. Clones ranked in the top ten supply around 0.78% of the sample. Sequencing was done on a sample of naive CD8+ T cells from blood, with Jurkat cell RNA spiked in. The cell subset or site tag for this specimen amounts to: FACS-sorted CD8+CD4-CCR7+CD45RA+ naive T cells. The receptor source for this set is a human donor in good health. Some libraries in this study had Jurkat cell RNA spiked in.

This clonotype was detected ten times or more. This sequence joins TRBV12-3 or TRBV12-4 and TRBJ1-1; D may be TRBD1 (5 bases). The CDR3 length is 13 residues. V gave up 6 bases and J gave up 3 bases, with 11 bases separating them. In DNA form, the CDR3 reads TGTGCCAGCAGCTCAGACAGTTACACTGAAGCTTTCTTT. It is translated as CASSSDSYTEAFF.

For this clonotype: A much larger clone sits a single nucleotide away, making a read error possible. The chain couples TRBV4-1 to TRBJ2-7; no reliable D call. CDR3 size: 13 residues. The germline V gene has CDR1 MGHRA and CDR2 YSYEKL. CDR3 nucleotide sequence: TGCGCCAGCCGCCAAGCCCAGGCCTACGAGCAGTACTTC. Its protein product is CASRQAQAYEQYF.

This clonotype has a count of ten or more. V is TRBV6-5 and J is TRBJ1-4; 8 positions match TRBD1. V gave up 4 bases and J gave up 0 bases; unmatched junction bases: 4. CDR1 is MNHEY and CDR2 is SVGAGI in the germline V gene. The CDR3 is 16 amino acids. The CDR3 bases are TGTGCCAGCAGTTTGACAGGGGTAGCAACTAATGAAAAACTGTTTTTT. The encoded protein is CASSLTGVATNEKLFF.

This clonotype was detected ten times or more. The J gene is TRBJ2-3, the V gene TRBV7-9, with D tentatively TRBD2 (5 bases). The V end lost 4 bases, the J end lost 6 bases, and 17 bases lay between the germline ends. The CDR3 extends over 15 amino acids. Germline V gene data show CDR1 as SEHNR and CDR2 as FQNEAQ (reference sequence). In nucleotides, the CDR3 is TGTGCCAGCAGCTCCCGCTCCTATCGCGGGGATACGCAGTATTTT. Translating gives CASSSRSYRGDTQYF.

This clonotype was seen a handful of times. The chain has TRBV30 and TRBJ1-2; D might be TRBD1 (5 bases). The CDR3 is made up of 14 amino acids. With 4 bases removed from V and 0 bases from J, the gap between germline ends came to 12 bases. Germline V CDR1 and CDR2: GTSNPN, SVGIG (reference sequence). CDR3 in DNA: TGTGCCTGGAACCGAGAACAGGCTAACTATGGCTACACCTTC. This codes for CAWNREQANYGYTF.

V and J are TRBV29-1 and TRBJ2-7; possibly TRBD1 or TRBD2 for D (5 bases each). The germline V gene has CDR1 SQVTM and CDR2 ANQGSEA. This CDR3 has 12 amino acids. Trimming pared 5 bases from V and 4 bases from J, leaving 12 bases between. CDR3 DNA sequence: TGCAGCGTTCGGGGCTCCCCTTACGAGCAGTACTTC. It encodes CSVRGSPYEQYF.

The chain uses TRBV12-3 or TRBV12-4 and TRBJ1-1; D is undetermined. This CDR3 has 17 amino acids. Trimming shortened V by 4 bases and J by 4 bases, and 22 bases separated the two germline ends. CDR3 DNA sequence: TGTGCCAGCAGTTATCCCCGGGCCTTCCGAAAGGGCACTGAAGCTTTCTTT. Its protein is CASSYPRAFRKGTEAFF.

Turning to this clonotype: A read error is possible here, since a much larger clone lies one base away. The V call is TRBV7-6, the J call TRBJ2-2; weak D call: TRBD1 (6 bases). Between the trimmed V and J ends, which lost 6 bases and 6 bases, there was a span of 8 bases. The CDR3 is 12 residues long. Germline V gene data show CDR1 as SGHVS and CDR2 as FNYEAQ. DNA for the CDR3: TGTGCCAGCAGAAGACAGGCCGGGGAGCTGTTTTTT. Its translation: CASRRQAGELFF.